This record covers a single T cell receptor beta chain. Trimming cost V 5 bases and J 10 bases; bases outside gene matches: 8. The CDR3 loop spans 14 amino acids. Germline V gives CDR1 SGHVS, CDR2 FQNEAQ. TCRdb fed the RT-PCR reads into MiXCR, producing one record per CDR3 protein. The sample has about a million distinct CDR3 sequences; 15% to 20% are singletons. The data are from a study of patients and donors after allogeneic stem cell transplantation. Sample: blood, either unsorted or a sorted T cell fraction (not recorded which). The sequence came from a human donor who was either an allogeneic HSCT recipient or a stem cell or donor lymphocyte infusion donor (not recorded which). It is not recorded whose cells these are; they may come from a transplant donor. V gene TRBV7-8 combines with J gene TRBJ1-6; 7 bases are shared with TRBD1. The CDR3 reads CASSLRDSASPLHF. The CDR3 nucleotides are TGTGCCAGCAGCCTCCGGGACAGTGCCTCACCCCTCCACTTT.